This entry concerns a single TCR beta chain. Antigen specificity is unknown. Germline assignment: CDR1 SGHRS and CDR2 YFSETQ. CDR3 length equals 14 residues. Losses at the gene ends were 1 base for V and 6 bases for J; bases not matched to a gene: 3. This entry comes from a study of shared clonotypes between healthy human individuals. General study points: Among non-shared clonotypes, generation probabilities were lower than among those shared by all four donors.

Deep was the level used in running the assay. TCRdb's copy holds only in-frame clones and misses some; the assay was immunoSEQ multiplex PCR. This sample carries a few hundred thousand clones, more than 95% of them seen once, and the ten largest clones take approximately 0.057%. This TCR was sampled from a woman under 40 in good health. V is TRBV5-1 and J is TRBJ2-7, with 11 bases matching TRBD1. Sequenced sample: naive CD4+ T cells sorted from blood. Documented subset: CD45RA+ positively selected. The CDR3 protein is CASSLRTGGAEQYF. Written as DNA, the CDR3 is TGCGCCAGCAGCTTGCGGACAGGGGGCGCCGAGCAGTACTTC.